This TCR beta chain stems from a study of blood T cell repertoires in COVID-19 (dated by TCRdb to 2019 to 2021). Regarding the complete study: Samples covering the acute and convalescent phases of COVID-19 were provided by collaborators in the United States, Italy and Spain. The prospective study material was composed of cDNA or gDNA derived from T cells, B-cell-depleted T cells, or PBMCs. Subjects who had been exposed to COVID-19, were actively infected with it, or had recovered from it provided the deeply sampled blood TCRbeta repertoires that made up the dataset. The repertoires were released in a freely available public database intended as a resource for research on the immune response to SARS-CoV-2. Samples came from the ongoing ImmuneRACE study (first 160 participants) plus 1,254 subjects from 6 global collaborators. Sample metadata almost always included a de-identified subject ID, COVID-19 status, age in years and sex. Where available, HLA class I and class II types were taken from metadata supplied by the sample provider and were not determined by assay-based typing.

TCRbeta CDR3 regions were amplified from genomic DNA by means of the immunoSEQ Assay, a bias-controlled multiplex PCR. The authors' analysis ran thus. Nucleated cell counts per sample were estimated from amplification of reference gene primers within the assay. Sequence reads were collapsed and filtered to measure the absolute abundance of every unique TCRbeta CDR3 rearrangement. For each sample, productive Simpson clonality was calculated as the square root of Simpson's diversity index across productive rearrangements. TCRdb carries this immuneACCESS record with in-frame sequences only. Its versions omit some clonotypes, under half of them owing to an unresolved V gene in the studies checked, with the rest unexplained. The DNA was the basis for D and trimming; V, J and clone size are from that table. Within this sample are roughly 230,000 clones, with roughly 89% of them counted one time only. The ten largest clonotypes hold approximately 4.6% of the sample.

General conclusions and limits of the study: How much clinical and demographic metadata was included differed by source and by participant, and the metadata was provided uncurated.

Remarks on this clone: Its target antigen remains unknown. Base qualities are not at hand, and no much larger clone is one base apart.

Samples from volunteer blood donors who had recovered from COVID-19 were contributed by a second Seattle source. Collaborating institutions collected whole blood in K2EDTA tubes following their own protocols. For TCRbeta analysis, collaborator samples were shipped as frozen whole blood, as isolated PBMCs, or as DNA extracted from either sample type. The CDR3 numbers 17 residues from cysteine through phenylalanine. Only the CDR3 region is kept as DNA, spanning 51 bases read in frame from base 1. V ends up 4 bases short and J 4 bases short, with an unmatched junction base count of 9. CDR1 is given as MGHRA and CDR2 as YSYEKL, both from the germline V gene.

The chain joins TRBV4-1 to TRBJ2-3; 12 central nucleotides agree with TRBD2. The source material was peripheral blood. This sequence originates from a woman between 40 and 55 years old who had recovered from COVID-19. The DNA sequence is given as TGCGCCAGCAGCCTCACACCTAGCGGGGGGGCCGCAGATACGCAGTATTTT. Translated, it gives CASSLTPSGGAADTQYF.